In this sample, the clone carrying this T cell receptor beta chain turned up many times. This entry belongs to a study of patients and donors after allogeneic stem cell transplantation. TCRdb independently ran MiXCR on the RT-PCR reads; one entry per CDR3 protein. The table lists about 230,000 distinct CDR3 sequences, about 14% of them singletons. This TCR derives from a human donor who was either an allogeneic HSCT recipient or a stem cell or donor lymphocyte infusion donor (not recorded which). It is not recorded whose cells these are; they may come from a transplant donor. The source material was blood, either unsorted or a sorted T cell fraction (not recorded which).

CDR3 region: CASSRGGYGTDTQYF. The DNA for the CDR3 is TGTGCCAGCAGCCGGGGGGGCTACGGCACAGATACGCAGTATTTT. The genes are TRBV11-2 and TRBJ2-3, with 8 nucleotides matching TRBD2. V lost 5 bases, J lost 1 base, and 5 bases stayed unmatched. The germline CDR1 and CDR2 sequences are SGHAT and FQNNGV. There are 15 residues in the CDR3. The full variable domain, completed using reference TRBV11-2 and TRBJ2-3, is EAGVAQSPRYKIIEKRQSVAFWCNPISGHATLYWYQQILGQGPKLLIQFQNNGVVDDSQLPKDRFSAERLKGVDSTLKIQPAKLEDSAVYLCASSRGGYGTDTQYFGPGTRLTVL.